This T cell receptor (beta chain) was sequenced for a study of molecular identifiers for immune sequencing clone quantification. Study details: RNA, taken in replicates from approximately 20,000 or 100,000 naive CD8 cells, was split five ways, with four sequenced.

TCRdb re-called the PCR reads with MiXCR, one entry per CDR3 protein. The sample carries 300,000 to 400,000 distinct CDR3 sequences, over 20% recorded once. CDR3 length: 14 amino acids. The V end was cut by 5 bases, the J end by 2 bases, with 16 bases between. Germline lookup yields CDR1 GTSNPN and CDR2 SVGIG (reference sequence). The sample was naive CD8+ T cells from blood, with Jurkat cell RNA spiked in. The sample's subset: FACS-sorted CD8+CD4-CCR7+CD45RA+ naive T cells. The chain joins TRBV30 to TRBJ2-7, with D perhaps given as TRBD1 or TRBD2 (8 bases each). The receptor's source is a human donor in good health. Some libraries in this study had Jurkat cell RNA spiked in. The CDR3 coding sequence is TGTGCCTGGTCCAGGGGGCGGGGGGCCTACGAGCAGTACTTC. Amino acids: CAWSRGRGAYEQYF.